Following are 6 T cell receptor beta chains from one sample sequenced in a study of OX40 agonist ivuxolimab in advanced cancers. Library preparation was by the immunoSEQ multiplex PCR assay. TCRdb holds this immuneACCESS table with in-frame rearrangements only. Some clones are missing; in checked studies, unresolved V genes explain under half, and the rest has no known cause. Recorded for this sample are around 99,000 clones; approximately 90% of them occurred a single time. The ten largest account for roughly 1.3% of the sample. The sequences come from CD4+ or CD8+ T cells sorted from blood, collected in a trial of the OX40 agonist ivuxolimab. These receptors originate from an adult with an advanced solid tumor such as melanoma, head and neck, liver or kidney cancer.

The genes are TRBV19 and TRBJ2-1; 9 bases line up with TRBD1. Germline V gene sequence: CDR1 LNHDA, CDR2 SQIVND (reference sequence). CDR3 length equals 14 residues. The trim removed 6 bases at V and 4 bases at J, leaving 4 bases unmatched. As DNA, the CDR3 is TGTGCCAGTAGGACAGGGGGGGATTACAATGAGCAGTTCTTC. It encodes CASRTGGDYNEQFF.

The V call is TRBV15, the J call TRBJ2-3; TRBD2 agrees at 9 bases. The CDR3 runs to 13 residues. V gave up 6 bases and J gave up 5 bases; unmatched junction bases: 3. Germline-derived CDR1 and CDR2 are LNHNV and YYDKDF (reference sequence). The CDR3 DNA sequence: TGTGCCACCAGGGCAGCGGGAGGAGATACGCAGTATTTT. Protein: CATRAAGGDTQYF.

This clone was picked up one time. The V call is TRBV28, the J call TRBJ1-2; D is possibly TRBD1 (6 bases). CDR3 length equals 15 residues. V lost 7 bases and J lost 2, with 17 bases in between. From germline, CDR1 is MDHEN and CDR2 SYDVKM. For the CDR3, the DNA is TGTGCCAGCACCCGCCCGGGGGCGGTAAACTATGGCTACACCTTC. It translates to CASTRPGAVNYGYTF.

This clone was counted a single time. The rearrangement links TRBV7-8 to TRBJ1-4; D remains unclear. The CDR3 loop spans 12 amino acids. The germline V gene has CDR1 SGHVS and CDR2 FQNEAQ. V was clipped by 5 bases and J by 10 bases, with 11 bases between them. The CDR3, as DNA: TGTGCCAGCAGCCTCACTAACGGAAAACTGTTTTTT. Translated: CASSLTNGKLFF.

This clone was observed a single time. This chain links TRBV6-5 with TRBJ2-3; D ambiguous. The germline V and J ends were trimmed by 4 bases and 4 bases, with 12 bases remaining between them. This CDR3 spans 14 amino acids. The V gene's germline CDR1 is MNHEY and CDR2 SVGAGI. The CDR3 nucleotides read TGTGCCAGCAGTTTGGACCGGTGGGCAGATACGCAGTATTTT. This sequence encodes CASSLDRWADTQYF.

V and J are TRBV5-1 and TRBJ2-3, with D possibly matching TRBD1 (6 bases). CDR1 is SGHRS, CDR2 YFSETQ, per germline. The CDR3 is 15 amino acids. V lost 4 bases to trimming and J lost 2 bases, with 14 bases between them. CDR3 nucleotide sequence: TGCGCCAGCAGCGGCCGGGACATCTCCACAGATACGCAGTATTTT. Translation gives CASSGRDISTDTQYF.